These 3 T cell receptor beta chains were all obtained from the same sample, sequenced in a study of siplizumab effects on memory and regulatory T cells. Here immunoSEQ multiplex PCR was the method, and the copy in TCRdb shows in-frame clones only, minus some. The table includes fewer than 85,000 clones, over 80% detected once. Sample: Tregs sorted from blood. Source of these receptors: a human donor in good health.

The rearrangement uses TRBV19 and TRBJ2-7; D is possibly TRBD2 (6 bases). The CDR3 consists of 13 residues. Trimming took off 8 bases at V and 5 bases at J, with 16 bases between the two ends. Per germline, CDR1 LNHDA and CDR2 SQIVND (reference sequence). The CDR3 nucleotides read TGTGCCAGTCAGGAGGGTTTCAGGAACGAGCAGTACTTC. Protein product: CASQEGFRNEQYF.

The chain employs TRBV6-6 and TRBJ1-4; perhaps TRBD1 as D (5 bases). Trimming removed 4 bases at V and 7 bases at J, with 16 bases between. Germline V gives CDR1 MNHNY, CDR2 SVGAGI (reference sequence). The CDR3 loop spans 15 amino acids. The CDR3 sequence is CASSFVGGRSEKLFF. For the CDR3, the DNA is TGTGCCAGCAGTTTCGTCGGGGGTCGTAGTGAAAAACTGTTTTTT.

The chain links TRBV9 to TRBJ2-7; D possibly corresponds to TRBD2 (6 bases). Germline V gives CDR1 SGDLS, CDR2 YYNGEE. The ends were cut back, 3 bases at V and 0 bases at J, with 10 bases in the middle. This CDR3 comprises 14 residues. Here the CDR3 DNA reads TGTGCCAGCAGCGCGGGGGTTAGCTCCTACGAGCAGTACTTC. This encodes CASSAGVSSYEQYF.